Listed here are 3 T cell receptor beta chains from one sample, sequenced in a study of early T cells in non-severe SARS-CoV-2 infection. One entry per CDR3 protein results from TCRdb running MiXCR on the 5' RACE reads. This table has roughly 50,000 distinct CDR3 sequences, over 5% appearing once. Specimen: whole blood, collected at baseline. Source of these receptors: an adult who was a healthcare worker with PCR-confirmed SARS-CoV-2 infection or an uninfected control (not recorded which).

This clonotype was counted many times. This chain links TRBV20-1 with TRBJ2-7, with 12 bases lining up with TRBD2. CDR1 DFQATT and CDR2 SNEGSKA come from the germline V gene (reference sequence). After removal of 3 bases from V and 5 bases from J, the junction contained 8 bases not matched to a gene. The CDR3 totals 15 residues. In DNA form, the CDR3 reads TGCAGTGCTAGTTGGCTAGCGGGAGGGCCCAACGAGCAGTACTTC. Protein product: CSASWLAGGPNEQYF.

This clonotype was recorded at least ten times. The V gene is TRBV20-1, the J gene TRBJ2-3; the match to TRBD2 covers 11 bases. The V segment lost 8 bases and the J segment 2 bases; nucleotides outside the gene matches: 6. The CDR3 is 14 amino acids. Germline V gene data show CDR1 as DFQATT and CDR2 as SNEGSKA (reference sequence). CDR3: CSTLTSGNTDTQYF. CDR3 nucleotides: TGCAGTACCCTGACTAGCGGGAACACAGATACGCAGTATTTT.

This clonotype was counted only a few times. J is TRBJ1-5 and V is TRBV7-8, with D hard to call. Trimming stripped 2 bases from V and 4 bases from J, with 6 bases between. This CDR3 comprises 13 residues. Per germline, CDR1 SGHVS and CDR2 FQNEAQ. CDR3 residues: CASSLQENQPQHF. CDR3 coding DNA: TGTGCCAGCAGCTTACAGGAGAATCAGCCCCAGCATTTT.